These 13 T cell receptor beta chains were all obtained from the same sample, sequenced in a study of shared clonotypes between healthy human individuals. Some clones are missing from TCRdb's copy, which holds only in-frame ones; the method was immunoSEQ multiplex PCR. The sample yields 2,500,000 or so clones, 80% to 95% seen once. The sample consisted of naive CD4+ T cells from PBMCs. Subset indicated: CD45RA+ positively selected. The receptors were sampled from a man between 18 and 35 years old in good health. Some clones in this sample may be carry-over from other donors' samples.

The chain joins TRBV4-2 to TRBJ1-2; TRBD1 might be the D (5 bases). Germline V lookup: CDR1 LGHNA, CDR2 YNFKEQ. This CDR3 has 15 residues. With 3 bases removed from V and 3 bases from J, the gap between germline ends came to 14 bases. The CDR3 nucleotides read TGTGCCAGCAGCCATTTCGAGACAGCTGACTATGGCTACACCTTC. This encodes CASSHFETADYGYTF.

The chain employs TRBV28 and TRBJ1-2, with a weak D call TRBD1 (5 bases). The V gene's germline CDR1 is MDHEN and CDR2 SYDVKM. The V end lost 2 bases, the J end lost 5 bases, and 9 bases lay between the germline ends. This CDR3 has 13 residues. CDR3 in amino acids: CASSLGARYGYTF. Written as DNA, the CDR3 is TGTGCCAGCAGTTTAGGGGCCAGATATGGCTACACCTTC.

V usage is TRBV7-9 and J usage is TRBJ1-3; no clear D gene. This CDR3 contains 15 residues. With 8 bases removed from V and 7 bases from J, the gap between germline ends came to 21 bases. CDR1 SEHNR and CDR2 FQNEAQ come from the germline V gene (reference sequence). CDR3 coding DNA: TGTGCCAGCGGTCGGGCAGTCCCTCTCGGTAACACCATATATTTT. This encodes CASGRAVPLGNTIYF.

The chain joins TRBV9 to TRBJ2-1; 7 bases align to TRBD1. Germline CDR1 and CDR2: SGDLS and YYNGEE. This CDR3 region has 14 residues. V trimming: 3 bases; J trimming: 8 bases; junction bases outside the gene matches: 8. CDR3 sequence: CASSAGTAKYEQFF. CDR3 in DNA: TGTGCCAGCAGCGCGGGGACAGCTAAATATGAGCAGTTCTTC.

This chain connects TRBV7-9 to TRBJ2-3, with 8 bases that match TRBD2. Germline trimming cut 8 bases from V and 0 bases from J; bases unmatched to any gene: 4. The CDR3 is 14 residues long. From germline, CDR1 is SEHNR and CDR2 FQNEAQ (reference sequence). CDR3 DNA sequence: TGTGCCAGCGCTACTAGCGGTAGCACAGATACGCAGTATTTT. It yields the protein CASATSGSTDTQYF.

The rearrangement links TRBV5-1 to TRBJ1-5, with TRBD1 matching over 7 bases. V was clipped by 4 bases and J by 6 bases; unmatched bases: 4. Per germline, CDR1 SGHRS and CDR2 YFSETQ. The CDR3 totals 13 residues. CDR3 sequence: CASSPTGSQPQHF. For the CDR3, the DNA is TGCGCCAGCAGCCCGACAGGGAGTCAGCCCCAGCATTTT.

The genes are TRBV6-5 and TRBJ1-1; D remains ambiguous. Trimming took 6 bases from V and 1 from J, leaving 6 bases between them. The CDR3 length is 12 residues. CDR1 and CDR2 from the germline V gene are MNHEY and SVGAGI. The CDR3: CASRGWNTEAFF. The CDR3 DNA reads as TGTGCCAGCAGGGGGTGGAACACTGAAGCTTTCTTT.

V gene TRBV27 combines with J gene TRBJ2-7; TRBD1 matches at 7 bases. The germline CDR1 and CDR2 sequences are MNHEY and SMNVEV (reference sequence). The CDR3 is 14 residues long. The V gene end was trimmed by 10 bases and the J gene end by 1 base; junction bases not matched to a gene: 10. The DNA of the CDR3 is TGTGCCACCTCGAGACAGGGCCTATCCTACGAGCAGTACTTC. Protein product: CATSRQGLSYEQYF.

The rearrangement links TRBV27 to TRBJ1-2; D is uncertain. With 2 bases removed from V and 6 bases from J, the gap between germline ends came to 19 bases. Germline CDR1 MNHEY, CDR2 SMNVEV (reference sequence). The length of the CDR3 is 16 residues. The CDR3 is CASSLMQAPELNGYTF. The CDR3 bases are TGTGCCAGCAGTTTAATGCAGGCACCCGAACTTAATGGCTACACCTTC.

The CDR3 is CASSLDPAKETQYF. DNA for the CDR3: TGTGCCAGCAGCTTGGACCCGGCCAAAGAGACCCAGTACTTC. V usage is TRBV7-3 and J usage is TRBJ2-5, with no clear D. This CDR3 comprises 14 residues. CDR1 is SGHTA, CDR2 FQGTGA, per germline. Trimming pared 3 bases from V and 3 bases from J, leaving 11 bases between.

This chain links TRBV7-6 with TRBJ2-1; 9 positions match TRBD1. CDR3 length: 15 residues. The germline V gene encodes CDR1 SGHVS and CDR2 FNYEAQ. J lost 4 bases, V lost 5 bases, and 6 bases had no gene match. The CDR3 sequence is CASSVGTGSYNEQFF. The DNA of the CDR3 is TGTGCCAGCAGCGTAGGGACAGGGTCTTACAATGAGCAGTTCTTC.

The chain employs TRBV7-3 and TRBJ2-5, with D perhaps being TRBD1 or TRBD2 (7 bases each). Trimming removed 3 bases from V and 2 bases from J, with 13 bases in between. CDR3 length: 15 residues. Germline assignment: CDR1 SGHTA and CDR2 FQGTGA. The CDR3, as DNA: TGTGCCAGCAGCTTCAGGGGGGGAGTTCAAGAGACCCAGTACTTC. Its protein product is CASSFRGGVQETQYF.

Comments on this clone: The sample carries other DNA sequences with the same CDR3. The chain recombines TRBV5-4 with TRBJ2-7, with a possible D match to TRBD1 (6 bases). Trimming removed 0 bases from V and 2 bases from J, with 9 bases in between. The CDR3 sequence is 14 residues long. Per germline, CDR1 SGHNT and CDR2 YYREEE (reference sequence). In nucleotides, the CDR3 is TGTGCCAGCAGCTTGGGGGCAGGGGCCTACGAGCAGTACTTC. Translated: CASSLGAGAYEQYF.